The rows below give T cell receptor beta chains drawn from one sample of a study of CD8 T cells in ankylosing spondylitis. TCRdb called the 5' RACE reads again in MiXCR, with one record for every CDR3 protein. The sample carries tens of thousands of distinct CDR3 sequences, 6.5% to 9% recorded once. The sample consisted of blood. The receptors were gathered from a male donor with ankylosing spondylitis or in good health (not recorded which). CDR3s include the opening cysteine and the closing phenylalanine or tryptophan. Fields, in order: CDR3 DNA, CDR3 protein, V gene, D gene, CDR3 length, clone size, J gene. The D gene is left open where the match is weak. Rows give clone size only sometimes, using once, few, many, or a class for an expanded clone.

CDR3nt: TGCGCCAGCAGCTTGGCGGGGACCACAGATACGCAGTATTTT
CDR3aa: CASSLAGTTDTQYF
v_gene: TRBV5-1
d_gene: NA
len: 14
abundance: NA
j_gene: TRBJ2-3

CDR3nt: TGTGCCAGCAGCTTAGAGATAAGAGAGACCCAGTACTTC
CDR3aa: CASSLEIRETQYF
v_gene: TRBV7-2
d_gene: NA
len: 13
abundance: NA
j_gene: TRBJ2-5

CDR3nt: TGTGCCAGCAGCTTAGACGTTCCGGTCCCCCAGTATTTT
CDR3aa: CASSLDVPVPQYF
v_gene: TRBV7-9
d_gene: NA
len: 13
abundance: NA
j_gene: TRBJ2-3

CDR3nt: TGTGCCAGCAGCCAAGATGACAGCGGTTCAACAGATACGCAGTATTTT
CDR3aa: CASSQDDSGSTDTQYF
v_gene: TRBV3-1
d_gene: NA
len: 16
abundance: many
j_gene: TRBJ2-3

CDR3nt: TGTGCCAGCAATGGACTAGCGGGCCAGACGAACACCGGGGAGCTGTTTTTT
CDR3aa: CASNGLAGQTNTGELFF
v_gene: TRBV4-2
d_gene: TRBD2
len: 17
abundance: NA
j_gene: TRBJ2-2

CDR3nt: TGTGCCAGCCGGGGGCATACATCCTACAATGAGCAGTTCTTC
CDR3aa: CASRGHTSYNEQFF
v_gene: TRBV2
d_gene: NA
len: 14
abundance: many
j_gene: TRBJ2-1

CDR3nt: TGCAGCGTCCGGACAGGAACTAATGAAAAACTGTTTTTT
CDR3aa: CSVRTGTNEKLFF
v_gene: TRBV29-1
d_gene: TRBD1
len: 13
abundance: few
j_gene: TRBJ1-4

CDR3nt: TGTGCCAGCAGCTTAAACCGGGACACGAACCCGAGAAACACCATATATTTT
CDR3aa: CASSLNRDTNPRNTIYF
v_gene: TRBV5-4
d_gene: NA
len: 17
abundance: few
j_gene: TRBJ1-3

CDR3nt: TGTGCCAGCAGCCCCCCTAGCGGGAGCTCTTACAATGAGCAGTTCTTC
CDR3aa: CASSPPSGSSYNEQFF
v_gene: TRBV11-1
d_gene: TRBD2
len: 16
abundance: many
j_gene: TRBJ2-1

CDR3nt: TGTGCCAGCAGTTTGGCTGACAGGGTTCGAACGGCAAGCTATGGCTACACCTTC
CDR3aa: CASSLADRVRTASYGYTF
v_gene: TRBV28
d_gene: TRBD1
len: 18
abundance: NA
j_gene: TRBJ1-2